This record concerns one TCR beta chain sequence. The antigen remains undetermined. The sample is drawn from a study of OX40 agonist ivuxolimab in advanced cancers. Turning to the study itself: Patients took ivuxolimab, an agonistic anti-OX40 (CD134) antibody. Administration of intravenous ivuxolimab to patients occurred every 2 weeks at 0.01 to 10 mg/kg. Study results and caveats: The study found that CD8+ T cells averaged more expanded clones than CD4+.

TCRdb keeps only in-frame clones here, not all; method: immunoSEQ multiplex PCR. The data contain approximately 62,000 clones, nearly 95% of them seen just once; the ten biggest clones take up roughly 13%. The CDR3 extends over 16 amino acids. Looked up from germline, CDR1 is MNHNS and CDR2 is SASEGT. V lost 0 bases, J lost 5 bases, and 17 bases lay in between. V usage is TRBV6-1 and J usage is TRBJ2-7, with a weak D call TRBD1 (6 bases). The specimen comprised CD4+ or CD8+ T cells sorted from blood, sampled in a trial of the OX40 agonist ivuxolimab. The clonotype was recovered from an adult with an advanced solid tumor such as melanoma, head and neck, liver or kidney cancer. DNA of the CDR3: TGTGCCAGCAGTGAAGCGCAGGGGACGGGTAGCAACGAGCAGTACTTC. Protein sequence: CASSEAQGTGSNEQYF.